The following is a T cell receptor (beta chain) sequence with its context. This clonotype appeared a few times. Its antigen is currently not known. Within one base of it there is no much larger clone, and no base qualities were kept. The record originates from a study of T cells in Graves' hyperthyroidism and ophthalmopathy (dated by TCRdb to the late 2010s). Regarding the research as a whole: TCR V-J signatures able to tell the groups apart were searched for in a discovery cohort of approximately 95 patients, of whom 43 had Graves' ophthalmopathy and around 58 had stable Graves' hyperthyroidism. An independent validation cohort of under 20 hyperthyroidism patients and 17 patients who later progressed to ophthalmopathy tested prospective prediction of ophthalmopathy. The paper describes TCR Vbeta CDR3 sequencing of about 140 peripheral blood samples, made up of around 41 ophthalmopathy patients, 70 to 75 hyperthyroidism patients and roughly 17 progressor patients. After blood sampling, hyperthyroidism patients were treated with methimazole at a starting dose of 30 mg daily, and ophthalmopathy patients were treated with high-dose intravenous methylprednisolone. Thyroid tissue and blood T-cell repertoires from about six Graves' hyperthyroidism patients were also compared in the study. The 100 or so discovery patients were divided at random into training and test sets in a 7:3 ratio. Broader findings and caveats from the paper: A 13 V-J signature model separated ophthalmopathy from stable hyperthyroidism, with about 90% sensitivity and roughly 84% specificity in cross-validation and 80%/75% in testing. Blood samples also contained most of the expanded thyroid clonotypes (frequency above 0.001), which suggests that blood repertoires may reflect thyroid immune responses. No statistical method was used to set the sample size in advance, and investigators knew the group allocation. During validation, the model predicted progression to ophthalmopathy a median of about 6.5 months ahead of onset, with roughly 65% sensitivity and 72% to 80% specificity.

CDR1 and CDR2, per the germline V gene, are SGHTA and FQGNSA. A distance of 11 bases separates the germline ends of V and J, which lose 3 bases and 0 bases respectively. The CDR3 covers 15 residues, taking in both the cysteine and the phenylalanine. Just CDR3 DNA is preserved here, 45 bases in frame from base 1. The TCR beta CDR3 regions were amplified from the RNA transcripts. The first round of RT-PCR for the TCR CDR3 was performed with the HTBI primer set and the Qiagen OneStep RT-PCR kit. Libraries were constructed in a second round of multiplex PCR, after which size selection and purification were performed. Libraries were sequenced paired-end with 100 bp reads on an Illumina HiSeq2000. The published analysis was carried out like this. SOAPnuke was used to process the raw data, removing reads that contained adapters or uncalled bases, had a mean Phred below 15, or lacked an exact match to the constant primer or identifier. High-quality paired reads were merged with COPE v1.2.5, and unique nucleotide sequences were defined as clonotypes. MiTCR v1.1 was used to align the clonotypes against IMGT TRBV, TRBD and TRBJ reference segments. The analysis included only V-J combinations with a frequency above 0.0001, which together covered about 99% of the repertoires. The TCS score was defined as the ratio of F50 (clonal expansion) to E x V (chaos), calculated using BLOSUM62-based TCRdist between CDR3 peptides within each V-J. Welch's t-statistics and random forest reduced around 550 V-J features to about 13, which were used in a naive Bayes classifier (R e1071). Thyroid-blood repertoire similarity was quantified with the Morisita-Horn index. TCRdb reprocessing: public reads trimmed at Q25 with fastp, clones called with MiXCR, in-frame beta chains kept. Each record represents a unique CDR3 protein, reported with the most common genes and DNA among its rows. The V and J calls come from TCRdb's annotation, not from the publication. The sample table holds 500,000 to 800,000 distinct CDR3 sequences, of which 45% were seen once. The ten largest clones add up to about 7% of the sample.

Patients with uncontrolled infections, other autoimmune diseases, pregnancy or lactation were excluded. Clinical symptoms, serum thyroxine and TRAb, thyroid ultrasound, and orbital computed tomography formed the basis for the diagnoses. Trizol reagent was used to extract total RNA, and RNA quality was then checked on an Agilent 2100 Bioanalyzer. The sample was peripheral blood or thyroid tissue (not recorded which). The clonotype comes from an adult man with Graves' disease, either hyperthyroidism or ophthalmopathy (not recorded which). The chain couples TRBV7-2 to TRBJ1-1; no D gene call is confident. The nucleotide sequence reads as follows: TGTGCCAGCAGCTTGGGTTTAGGGTTGAACACTGAAGCTTTCTTT. This is translated as CASSLGLGLNTEAFF. The reference TRBV7-2 and TRBJ1-1 proteins fill in what lies around the CDR3, so the full variable domain reads GAGVSQSPSNKVTEKGKDVELRCDPISGHTALYWYRQSLGQGLEFLIYFQGNSAPDKSGLPSDRFSAERTGGSVSTLTIQRTQQEDSAVYLCASSLGLGLNTEAFFGQGTRLTVV.